These T cell receptor beta chains were read from a single sample in a study of cytomegalovirus exposure and HLA in healthy donors. The assay was immunoSEQ multiplex PCR, and TCRdb's table has in-frame clones only and misses some. The table has approximately 200,000 clones, about 90% seen once; the top ten hold roughly 3%. Sequenced: PBMCs. These receptors originate from a woman aged 18-29 years in good health and CMV-seronegative. Each CDR3 is given with its conserved first and last residue. D genes are given only for firm matches. Rows may omit the clone size; those that give it use once, few, many or a size class.

>TRBJ1-1|.|TRBV5-1|.
CASSLRGQNTEAFF
TGCGCCAGCAGCTTGAGGGGACAGAACACTGAAGCTTTCTTT
>TRBJ1-5|.|TRBV9|.
CASSVVRLGSQPQHF
TGTGCCAGCAGCGTAGTCAGGCTGGGGAGTCAGCCCCAGCATTTT
>TRBJ2-7|TRBD1|TRBV28|once
CASSSGGGLGLYEQYF
TGTGCCAGCAGTTCAGGGGGCGGGTTGGGACTCTACGAGCAGTACTTC
>TRBJ2-5|.|TRBV5-1|.
CASSPLTRETQYF
TGCGCCAGCAGCCCGTTGACCAGGGAGACCCAGTACTTC
>TRBJ2-7|.|TRBV28|.
CASRRGGVTYEQYF
TGTGCCAGCAGACGCGGCGGGGTTACCTACGAGCAGTACTTC
>TRBJ1-2|.|TRBV7-9|.
CASSLVGTGSNYGYTF
TGTGCCAGCAGCTTAGTGGGTACAGGTAGTAACTATGGCTACACCTTC
>TRBJ1-2|.|TRBV19|.
CASSMGAGSTYTF
TGTGCCAGTAGTATGGGGGCAGGGAGTACCTACACCTTC
>TRBJ2-7|.|TRBV9|.
CASSASGVPYEQYF
TGTGCCAGCAGCGCCTCGGGGGTTCCCTACGAGCAGTACTTC
>TRBJ2-7|TRBD1|TRBV2|few
CASSDSGTGYDEQYF
TGTGCCAGCAGTGACTCCGGGACAGGGTACGACGAGCAGTACTTC
>TRBJ1-2|.|TRBV2|few
CASSEKASGLGYTF
TGTGCCAGCAGTGAAAAGGCCTCGGGATTGGGCTACACCTTC